This T cell receptor beta chain was retrieved from a study of shared clonotypes between healthy human individuals. Per the germline V gene, CDR1 is PRHDT and CDR2 is FYEKMQ (reference sequence). This CDR3 has 18 amino acids. J gave up 1 base and V 4 bases, and 11 bases lay outside the gene matches. As concerns this clone: Its cognate antigen is unknown.

Notes on the study in general: Naive CD4 clonotypes were shared across several donors at about 5.2%.

Naive CD8 cells were CD45RO-negative, positively selected for CCR7, excluding terminally differentiated effector memory CD45RA+ cells. The table came from immunoSEQ multiplex PCR; TCRdb's copy has only in-frame clones and leaves some out. Of nearly 2 million clones listed, about 95% are singletons. This clonotype was obtained from a man aged 18 to 35 in good health. What was sequenced was naive CD8+ T cells sorted from blood. The chain uses TRBV13 and TRBJ2-5; 11 nucleotides agree with TRBD2. The CDR3 sequence is CASSYEGLAGGSQETQYF. As DNA, the CDR3 is TGTGCCAGCAGCTATGAGGGGCTAGCGGGGGGATCCCAAGAGACCCAGTACTTC.